These 27 T cell receptor beta chains were sequenced from one sample in a study of cytomegalovirus exposure and HLA in healthy donors. PCR primers comprised 60 Vbeta and 13 Jbeta primers. Measured with immunoSEQ multiplex PCR; TCRdb has only the in-frame clones, and not every one. The table includes a few hundred thousand clones, 80% detected once. The sequenced sample consisted of PBMCs. The receptors shown here come from a girl aged 2-10 years in good health and CMV-seronegative.

The chain employs TRBV7-9 and TRBJ1-4; D possibly corresponds to TRBD1 (6 bases). The germline gives CDR1 SEHNR, CDR2 FQNEAQ (reference sequence). CDR3 length: 19 residues. V shed 1 base and J shed 2 bases, with 20 bases lying between them. CDR3: CASSLGRQGQFATNEKLFF. In DNA form, the CDR3 reads TGTGCCAGCAGCTTAGGTCGGCAGGGGCAGTTCGCGACTAATGAAAAACTGTTTTTT.

This chain connects TRBV2 to TRBJ2-3, with TRBD1 matching over 7 bases. CDR1 and CDR2 (germline): SNHLY, FYNNEI. This CDR3 is 14 amino acids long. V lost 8 bases and J lost 3; bases outside the gene matches: 8. CDR3 region: CASLPGGSTDTQYF. CDR3 DNA: TGTGCCAGCTTACCAGGGGGTTCGACAGATACGCAGTATTTT.

This chain connects TRBV7-2 to TRBJ1-1; D may be TRBD1 (6 bases). The CDR3 contains 15 residues. Germline CDR1 SGHTA, CDR2 FQGNSA. V lost 1 base to trimming and J lost 1 base, with 10 bases between them. CDR3 protein: CASSLGGGGNTEAFF. DNA of the CDR3: TGTGCCAGCAGCTTAGGGGGAGGGGGGAACACTGAAGCTTTCTTT.

This clone was found a few times. The rearrangement uses TRBV5-1 and TRBJ1-1; 9 nucleotides line up with TRBD1. Trimming took 4 bases from V and 4 from J; bases not matched to a gene: 8. Germline V gives CDR1 SGHRS, CDR2 YFSETQ. The CDR3 loop spans 15 amino acids. CDR3 sequence (DNA): TGCGCCAGCAGCGCCCCCGTGACAGGGGGCACTGAAGCTTTCTTT. It is translated as CASSAPVTGGTEAFF.

This rearrangement joins TRBV6-1 to TRBJ2-5; TRBD2 is a possible D gene (7 bases). This CDR3 spans 15 amino acids. Germline lookup yields CDR1 MNHNS and CDR2 SASEGT. V lost 8 bases, J lost 5 bases, and 21 bases lay in between. CDR3 amino acids: CASATDGGGAETQYF. The CDR3 DNA reads TGTGCCAGCGCCACCGATGGGGGGGGCGCGGAGACCCAGTACTTC.

This chain uses TRBV27 with TRBJ1-2; D possibly corresponds to TRBD1 (5 bases). Trimming took off 2 bases at V and 0 bases at J, with 13 bases between the two ends. Germline CDR1 reads MNHEY; CDR2 reads SMNVEV (reference sequence). The CDR3 is 16 amino acids. CDR3 amino acids: CASSLNRQRANYGYTF. The DNA for the CDR3 is TGTGCCAGCAGTTTAAACCGACAGAGAGCTAACTATGGCTACACCTTC.

About this clone itself: The identical CDR3 is also encoded by other nucleotide sequences in the sample. The rearrangement joins TRBV2 to TRBJ2-7, with no clear D. V was clipped by 7 bases and J by 3 bases, with 7 bases between them. The CDR3 consists of 11 residues. Per germline, CDR1 SNHLY and CDR2 FYNNEI. CDR3 DNA: TGTGCCAGCACCCCGGGCTACGAGCAGTACTTC. As protein: CASTPGYEQYF.

This clone was detected only once. This chain connects TRBV18 to TRBJ2-7; tentative D call: TRBD2 (6 bases). The V and J ends lost 6 bases and 2 bases respectively, with 20 bases between them. The germline V gene encodes CDR1 KGHSH and CDR2 LQKENI. This CDR3 spans 16 amino acids. The CDR3: CASSPLGQRAPYEQYF. The CDR3 region has the DNA TGTGCCAGCTCTCCCCTTGGGCAGCGGGCCCCCTACGAGCAGTACTTC. The full variable domain, with the rest looked up from reference TRBV18 and TRBJ2-7, is NAGVMQNPRHLVRRRGQEARLRCSPMKGHSHVYWYRQLPEEGLKFMVYLQKENIIDESGMPKERFSAEFPKEGPSILRIQQVVRGDSAAYFCASSPLGQRAPYEQYFGPGTRLTVT.

This chain uses TRBV4-1 with TRBJ2-7; 10 bases align to TRBD2. CDR3 length equals 16 residues. V gave up 0 bases and J gave up 4 bases; unmatched junction bases: 6. Germline V CDR1 and CDR2: MGHRA, YSYEKL. This chain's CDR3 is CASSQDFASGSYEQYF. The CDR3 DNA follows: TGCGCCAGCAGCCAAGATTTCGCTAGCGGGAGTTACGAGCAGTACTTC.

The chain has TRBV5-4 and TRBJ2-2, with TRBD1 matching 8 bases. CDR1 and CDR2 from the germline V gene are SGHNT and YYREEE (reference sequence). Trimming removed 3 bases from V and 10 bases from J; junction bases left unmatched: 8. The length of the CDR3 is 14 residues. Here the CDR3 reads CASSYAAGGVELFF. CDR3 sequence (DNA): TGTGCCAGCAGCTATGCGGCAGGGGGCGTGGAGCTGTTTTTT.

The rearrangement links TRBV29-1 to TRBJ2-5; perhaps TRBD2 as D (7 bases). The CDR3 runs to 15 residues. Germline assignment: CDR1 SQVTM and CDR2 ANQGSEA. V gave up 7 bases and J gave up 1 base, with 19 bases separating them. CDR3 sequence: CSGEGDAGLQETQYF. In DNA form, the CDR3 reads TGCAGCGGGGAGGGGGACGCAGGACTCCAAGAGACCCAGTACTTC.

The chain combines TRBV28 with TRBJ1-2; 11 bases are shared with TRBD1. Germline trimming cut 6 bases from V and 4 bases from J; bases unmatched to any gene: 4. The CDR3 sequence is 14 residues long. The germline gives CDR1 MDHEN, CDR2 SYDVKM. The CDR3 DNA reads as TGTGCCAGCAGACGGGACAGGGGGTTCTATGGCTACACCTTC. It yields the protein CASRRDRGFYGYTF.

The chain is built from TRBV28 and TRBJ2-7, with D unresolved. Trimming stripped 2 bases from V and 3 bases from J, with 23 bases between. This CDR3 is 18 amino acids long. CDR1 and CDR2 (germline): MDHEN, SYDVKM. CDR3 region: CASSLKPPARGLLYEQYF. CDR3 sequence (DNA): TGTGCCAGCAGTTTAAAACCGCCTGCTCGCGGTCTGCTCTACGAGCAGTACTTC.

This rearrangement joins TRBV2 to TRBJ1-1; TRBD1 aligns across 7 bases. CDR1 is SNHLY, CDR2 FYNNEI, per germline. J was trimmed by 0 bases and V by 6 bases; bases with no gene match: 4. The CDR3 consists of 14 residues. CDR3 coding DNA: TGTGCCAGCAGAGGGGACAGCCTGAACACTGAAGCTTTCTTT. Its translation is CASRGDSLNTEAFF.

J is TRBJ2-5 and V is TRBV27; no clear D gene. The length of the CDR3 is 11 residues. Trimming shortened V by 4 bases and J by 4 bases, and 4 bases separated the two germline ends. Germline CDR1 reads MNHEY; CDR2 reads SMNVEV (reference sequence). CDR3 sequence: CASSSGETQYF. CDR3 coding DNA: TGTGCCAGCAGTTCGGGAGAGACCCAGTACTTC.

This chain uses TRBV27 with TRBJ2-3; D call uncertain. The CDR3 totals 14 residues. Trimming pared 3 bases from V and 3 bases from J, leaving 10 bases between. Germline loops: CDR1 MNHEY, CDR2 SMNVEV (reference sequence). The CDR3 nucleotides are TGTGCCAGCAGTTTTAGTAGACTGACAGATACGCAGTATTTT. Translation gives CASSFSRLTDTQYF.

The rearrangement uses TRBV4-1 and TRBJ1-5; TRBD1 is a possible D gene (5 bases). The CDR3 has 18 residues. Germline V CDR1 and CDR2: MGHRA, YSYEKL. With 0 bases removed from V and 0 bases from J, the gap between germline ends came to 15 bases. In DNA form, the CDR3 reads TGCGCCAGCAGCCAAGATTGGGGCTGGTGGCATAGCAATCAGCCCCAGCATTTT. Its translation: CASSQDWGWWHSNQPQHF.

The chain links TRBV7-9 to TRBJ2-2; TRBD1 matches at 8 bases. The CDR3 is 16 amino acids. CDR1 and CDR2 (germline): SEHNR, FQNEAQ (reference sequence). V lost 5 bases and J lost 6; bases outside the gene matches: 11. The CDR3 DNA follows: TGTGCCAGCAGCCCCGTCCGACAGGGGCGGGCCGGGGAGCTGTTTTTT. Protein product: CASSPVRQGRAGELFF.

The count of this clone is one. Other nucleotide sequences in the sample specify the same CDR3. The chain carries TRBV9 and TRBJ1-4, with D maybe TRBD1 (5 bases). Germline assignment: CDR1 SGDLS and CDR2 YYNGEE. Trimming pared 2 bases from V and 7 bases from J, leaving 18 bases between. The CDR3 is 16 residues long. The chain's CDR3 is CASSVSQGSYGEKLFF. Here the CDR3 DNA reads TGTGCCAGCAGCGTGTCTCAGGGTTCCTACGGTGAAAAACTGTTTTTT.

The chain uses TRBV6-1 and TRBJ2-2, with D possibly TRBD2 on 6 matching bases. The V gene lost 6 bases and the J gene lost 7 bases, with 15 bases spanning the gap. This CDR3 contains 14 residues. Germline V gene lookup returns CDR1 MNHNS and CDR2 SASEGT. CDR3 region: CASRTGPRGGELFF. CDR3 bases: TGTGCCAGCAGAACCGGGCCGCGGGGCGGGGAGCTGTTTTTT.

V is TRBV9 and J is TRBJ2-3; 8 bases line up with TRBD2. V shed 3 bases and J 0 bases; nucleotides not matched to a gene: 0. The V gene's germline CDR1 is SGDLS and CDR2 YYNGEE. The length of the CDR3 is 14 residues. The CDR3 DNA reads as TGTGCCAGCAGCGCTAGCGGGAGCACAGATACGCAGTATTTT. It is translated as CASSASGSTDTQYF.

The chain joins TRBV9 to TRBJ2-1; TRBD2 agrees at 9 bases. V lost 0 bases to trimming and J lost 7 bases; unmatched junction nucleotides: 8. Germline assignment: CDR1 SGDLS and CDR2 YYNGEE. The CDR3 contains 16 residues. The CDR3, as DNA: TGTGCCAGCAGCGTAGGGGCTAGCGGGGCCAGTAATGAGCAGTTCTTC. This encodes CASSVGASGASNEQFF.

This clone was detected only once. The DNA for the CDR3 is TGTGCCAGCAGCAAGGGGACTGAAGCTTTCTTT. Residues: CASSKGTEAFF. The gene calls are TRBV5-6 and TRBJ1-1; D might be TRBD1 (5 bases). The V end was cut by 4 bases, the J end by 5 bases, with 6 bases between. The CDR3 contains 11 residues. Germline-derived CDR1 and CDR2 are SGHDT and YYEEEE.

The J gene is TRBJ2-3, the V gene TRBV5-1; D might be TRBD1 (6 bases). Trimming shortened V by 0 bases and J by 2 bases, and 13 bases separated the two germline ends. Germline CDR1 SGHRS, CDR2 YFSETQ. The CDR3 is 16 residues long. In DNA, the CDR3 is TGCGCCAGCAGCTTGGTGGGGGCGAGGTACACAGATACGCAGTATTTT. This sequence encodes CASSLVGARYTDTQYF. The complete variable domain, with remaining parts taken from reference TRBV5-1 and TRBJ2-3, reads KAGVTQTPRYLIKTRGQQVTLSCSPISGHRSVSWYQQTPGQGLQFLFEYFSETQRNKGNFPGRFSGRQFSNSRSEMNVSTLELGDSALYLCASSLVGARYTDTQYFGPGTRLTVL.

The V and J genes are TRBV7-3 and TRBJ1-2; TRBD1 matches at 11 bases. The CDR3 has 17 residues. Germline V gene data show CDR1 as SGHTA and CDR2 as FQGTGA. V gave up 6 bases and J gave up 0 bases; unmatched junction bases: 9. The CDR3: CASRRWDRGRSNYGYTF. CDR3 sequence (DNA): TGTGCCAGCAGGAGATGGGACAGGGGGAGGTCTAACTATGGCTACACCTTC. The whole variable domain, filled in from reference TRBV7-3 and TRBJ1-2, reads GAGVSQTPSNKVTEKGKYVELRCDPISGHTALYWYRQSLGQGPEFLIYFQGTGAADDSGLPNDRFFAVRPEGSVSTLKIQRTERGDSAVYLCASRRWDRGRSNYGYTFGSGTRLTVV.

The chain couples TRBV5-1 to TRBJ2-2; possible D gene TRBD1, 6 bases. The CDR3 has 16 amino acids. The germline V and J ends were trimmed by 0 bases and 0 bases, with 9 bases remaining between them. Per the germline V gene, CDR1 is SGHRS and CDR2 is YFSETQ. The CDR3 DNA sequence: TGCGCCAGCAGCTTGGGGGACACATCGAACACCGGGGAGCTGTTTTTT. Residues: CASSLGDTSNTGELFF. The full variable domain, its missing parts supplied by reference TRBV5-1 and TRBJ2-2, is KAGVTQTPRYLIKTRGQQVTLSCSPISGHRSVSWYQQTPGQGLQFLFEYFSETQRNKGNFPGRFSGRQFSNSRSEMNVSTLELGDSALYLCASSLGDTSNTGELFFGEGSRLTVL.

V gene TRBV18 combines with J gene TRBJ1-6; 7 bases match TRBD1. V was pared by 1 base and J by 8 bases, with 5 bases of the junction left unmatched. Germline lookup yields CDR1 KGHSH and CDR2 LQKENI. This CDR3 comprises 15 residues. CDR3 nucleotide sequence: TGTGCCAGCTCACCACTACAGGGGCATGATTCACCCCTCCACTTT. Protein sequence: CASSPLQGHDSPLHF.